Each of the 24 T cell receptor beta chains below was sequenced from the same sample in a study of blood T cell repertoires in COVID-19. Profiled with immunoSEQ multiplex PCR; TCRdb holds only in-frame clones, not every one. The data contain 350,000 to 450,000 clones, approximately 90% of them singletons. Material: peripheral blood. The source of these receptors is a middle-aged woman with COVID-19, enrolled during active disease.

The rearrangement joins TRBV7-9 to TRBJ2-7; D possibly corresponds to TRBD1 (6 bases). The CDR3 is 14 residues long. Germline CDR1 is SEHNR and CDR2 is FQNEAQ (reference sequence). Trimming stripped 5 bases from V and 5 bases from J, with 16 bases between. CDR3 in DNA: TGTGCCAGCAGCCCCGGAGAACGGACAGACGAGCAGTACTTC. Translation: CASSPGERTDEQYF.

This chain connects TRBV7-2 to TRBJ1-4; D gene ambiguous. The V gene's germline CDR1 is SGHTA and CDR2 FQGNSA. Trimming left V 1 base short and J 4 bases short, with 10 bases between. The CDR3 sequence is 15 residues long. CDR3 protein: CASSLVQAYNEKLFF. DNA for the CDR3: TGTGCCAGCAGCTTAGTTCAGGCCTATAATGAAAAACTGTTTTTT. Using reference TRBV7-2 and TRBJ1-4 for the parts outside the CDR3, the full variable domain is GAGVSQSPSNKVTEKGKDVELRCDPISGHTALYWYRQSLGQGLEFLIYFQGNSAPDKSGLPSDRFSAERTGGSVSTLTIQRTQQEDSAVYLCASSLVQAYNEKLFFGSGTQLSVL.

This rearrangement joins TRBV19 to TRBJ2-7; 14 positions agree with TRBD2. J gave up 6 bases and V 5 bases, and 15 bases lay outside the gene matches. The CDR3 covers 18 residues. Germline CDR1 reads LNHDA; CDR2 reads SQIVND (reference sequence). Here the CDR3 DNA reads TGTGCCAGTAGTCTTGATCACTTCGGGACTAGCGGGAGAGGCGAGCAGTACTTC. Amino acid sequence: CASSLDHFGTSGRGEQYF. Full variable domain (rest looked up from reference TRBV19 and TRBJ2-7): DGGITQSPKYLFRKEGQNVTLSCEQNLNHDAMYWYRQDPGQGLRLIYYSQIVNDFQKGDIAEGYSVSREKKESFPLTVTSAQKNPTAFYLCASSLDHFGTSGRGEQYFGPGTRLTVT.

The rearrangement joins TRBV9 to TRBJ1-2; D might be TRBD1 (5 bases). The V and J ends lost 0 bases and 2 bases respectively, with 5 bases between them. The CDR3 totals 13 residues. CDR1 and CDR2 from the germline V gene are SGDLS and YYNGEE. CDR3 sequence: CASSVEGNYGYTF. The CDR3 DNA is TGTGCCAGCAGCGTAGAGGGGAACTATGGCTACACCTTC.

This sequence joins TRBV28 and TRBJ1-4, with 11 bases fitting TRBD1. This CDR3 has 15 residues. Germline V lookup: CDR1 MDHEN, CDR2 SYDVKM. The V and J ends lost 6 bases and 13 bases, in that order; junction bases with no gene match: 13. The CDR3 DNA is TGTGCCAGCAGCTCGAGGGGGGACAGGGGGGTTCGACTGTTTTTT. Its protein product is CASSSRGDRGVRLFF. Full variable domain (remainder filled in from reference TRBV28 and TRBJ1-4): DVKVTQSSRYLVKRTGEKVFLECVQDMDHENMFWYRQDPGLGLRLIYFSYDVKMKEKGDIPEGYSVSREKKERFSLILESASTNQTSMYLCASSSRGDRGVRLFFGSGTQLSVL.

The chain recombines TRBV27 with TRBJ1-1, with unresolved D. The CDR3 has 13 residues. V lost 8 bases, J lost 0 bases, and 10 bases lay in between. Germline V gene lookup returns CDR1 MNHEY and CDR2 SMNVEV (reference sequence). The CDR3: CASFTDLNTEAFF. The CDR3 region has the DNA TGTGCCAGCTTCACAGATCTGAACACTGAAGCTTTCTTT.

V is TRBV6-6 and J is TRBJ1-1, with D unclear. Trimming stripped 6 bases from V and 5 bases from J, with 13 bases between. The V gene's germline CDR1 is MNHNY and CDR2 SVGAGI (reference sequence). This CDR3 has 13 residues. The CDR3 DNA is TGTGCCAGCAGACACGGTGAGGGAACTGAAGCTTTCTTT. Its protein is CASRHGEGTEAFF.

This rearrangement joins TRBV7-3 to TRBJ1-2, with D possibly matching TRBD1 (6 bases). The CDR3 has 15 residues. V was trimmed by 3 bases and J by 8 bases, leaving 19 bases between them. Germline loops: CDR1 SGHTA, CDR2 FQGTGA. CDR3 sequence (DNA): TGTGCCAGCAGCTTGGACAGCCCAGGTTTAGGGGGCTACACCTTC. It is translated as CASSLDSPGLGGYTF.

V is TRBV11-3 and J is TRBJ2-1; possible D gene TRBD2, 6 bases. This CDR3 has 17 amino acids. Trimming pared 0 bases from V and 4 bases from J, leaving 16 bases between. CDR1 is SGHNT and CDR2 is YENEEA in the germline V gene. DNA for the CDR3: TGTGCCAGCAGCTTAGATCTGGGGGGAAGGGCTTACAATGAGCAGTTCTTC. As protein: CASSLDLGGRAYNEQFF.

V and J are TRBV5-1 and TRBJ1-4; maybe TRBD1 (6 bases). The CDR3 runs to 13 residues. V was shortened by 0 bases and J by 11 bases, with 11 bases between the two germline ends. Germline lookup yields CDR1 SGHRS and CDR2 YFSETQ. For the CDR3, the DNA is TGCGCCAGCAGCTTGGCAGGGACACCGAAACTGTTTTTT. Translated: CASSLAGTPKLFF.

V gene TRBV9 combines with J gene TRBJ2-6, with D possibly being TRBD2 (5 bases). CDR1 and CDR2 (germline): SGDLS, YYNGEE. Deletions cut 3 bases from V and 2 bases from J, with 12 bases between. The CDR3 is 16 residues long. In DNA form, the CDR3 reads TGTGCCAGCAGCGCTCTTTTCGGGGCTGGGGCCAACGTCCTGACTTTC. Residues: CASSALFGAGANVLTF.

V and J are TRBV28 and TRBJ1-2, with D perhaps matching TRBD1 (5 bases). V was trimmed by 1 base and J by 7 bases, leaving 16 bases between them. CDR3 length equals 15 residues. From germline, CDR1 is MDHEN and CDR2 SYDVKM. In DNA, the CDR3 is TGTGCCAGCAGTTTATTAGGGGAGGTTATAGGTGGCTACACCTTC. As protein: CASSLLGEVIGGYTF.

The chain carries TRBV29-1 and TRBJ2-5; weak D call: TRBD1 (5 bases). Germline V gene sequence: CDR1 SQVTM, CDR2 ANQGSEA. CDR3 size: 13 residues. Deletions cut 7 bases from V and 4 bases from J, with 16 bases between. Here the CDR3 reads CSAAGRSGETQYF. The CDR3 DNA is TGCAGCGCCGCAGGGCGGTCAGGAGAGACCCAGTACTTC. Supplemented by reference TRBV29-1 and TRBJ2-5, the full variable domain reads SAVISQKPSRDICQRGTSLTIQCQVDSQVTMMFWYRQQPGQSLTLIATANQGSEATYESGFVIDKFPISRPNLTFSTLTVSNMSPEDSSIYLCSAAGRSGETQYFGPGTRLLVL.

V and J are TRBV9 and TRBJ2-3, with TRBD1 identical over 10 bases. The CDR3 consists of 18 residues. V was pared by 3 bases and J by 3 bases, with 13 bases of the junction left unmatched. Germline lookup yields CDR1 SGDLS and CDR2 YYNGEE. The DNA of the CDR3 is TGTGCCAGCAGCGCCCCGTGGGACAGGGGTAACCCAACAGATACGCAGTATTTT. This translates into CASSAPWDRGNPTDTQYF. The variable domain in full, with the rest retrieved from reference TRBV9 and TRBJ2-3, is DSGVTQTPKHLITATGQRVTLRCSPRSGDLSVYWYQQSLDQGLQFLIQYYNGEERAKGNILERFSAQQFPDLHSELNLSSLELGDSALYFCASSAPWDRGNPTDTQYFGPGTRLTVL.

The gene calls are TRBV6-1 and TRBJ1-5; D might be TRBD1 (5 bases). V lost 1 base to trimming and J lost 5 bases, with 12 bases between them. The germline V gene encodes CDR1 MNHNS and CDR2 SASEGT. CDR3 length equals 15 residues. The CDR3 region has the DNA TGTGCCAGCAGTGAAGGGGTAGGGGTTTATCAGCCCCAGCATTTT. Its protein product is CASSEGVGVYQPQHF.

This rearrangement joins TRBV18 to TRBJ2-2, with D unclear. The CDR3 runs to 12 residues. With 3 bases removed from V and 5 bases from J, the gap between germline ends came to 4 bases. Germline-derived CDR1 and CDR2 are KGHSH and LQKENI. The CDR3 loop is CASSPMTGELFF. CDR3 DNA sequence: TGTGCCAGCTCACCCATGACCGGGGAGCTGTTTTTT.

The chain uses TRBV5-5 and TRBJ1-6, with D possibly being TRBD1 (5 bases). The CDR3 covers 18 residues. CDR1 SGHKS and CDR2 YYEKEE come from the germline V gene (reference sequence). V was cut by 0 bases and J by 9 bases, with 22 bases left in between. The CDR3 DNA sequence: TGTGCCAGCAGCTTGGATGACAGAAGGGTAGTGTCTGGTTCACCCCTCCACTTT. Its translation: CASSLDDRRVVSGSPLHF.

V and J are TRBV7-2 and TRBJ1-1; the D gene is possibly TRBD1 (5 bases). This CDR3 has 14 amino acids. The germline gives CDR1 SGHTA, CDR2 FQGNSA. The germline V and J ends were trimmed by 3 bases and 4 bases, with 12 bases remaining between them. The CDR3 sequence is CASSFPGSVTEAFF. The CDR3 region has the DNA TGTGCCAGCAGCTTCCCAGGGTCAGTCACTGAAGCTTTCTTT.

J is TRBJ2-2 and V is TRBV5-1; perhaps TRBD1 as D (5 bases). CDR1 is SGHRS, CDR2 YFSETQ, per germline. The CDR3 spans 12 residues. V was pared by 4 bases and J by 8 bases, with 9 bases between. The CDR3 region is CASSTDRGELFF. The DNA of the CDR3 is TGCGCCAGCAGCACTGACAGAGGGGAGCTGTTTTTT.

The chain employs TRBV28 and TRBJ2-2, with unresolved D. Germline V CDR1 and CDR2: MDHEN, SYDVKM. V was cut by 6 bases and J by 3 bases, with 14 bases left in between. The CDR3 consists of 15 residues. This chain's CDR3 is CASRPTPVYTGELFF. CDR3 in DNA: TGTGCCAGCAGACCAACCCCGGTCTACACCGGGGAGCTGTTTTTT.

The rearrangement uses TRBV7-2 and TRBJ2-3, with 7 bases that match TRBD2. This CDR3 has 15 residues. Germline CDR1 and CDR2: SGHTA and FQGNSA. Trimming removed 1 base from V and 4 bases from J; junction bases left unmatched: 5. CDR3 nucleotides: TGTGCCAGCAGCTTAGGGCGGGGGAGGGCAGATACGCAGTATTTT. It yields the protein CASSLGRGRADTQYF. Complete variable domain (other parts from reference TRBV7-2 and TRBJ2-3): GAGVSQSPSNKVTEKGKDVELRCDPISGHTALYWYRQSLGQGLEFLIYFQGNSAPDKSGLPSDRFSAERTGGSVSTLTIQRTQQEDSAVYLCASSLGRGRADTQYFGPGTRLTVL.

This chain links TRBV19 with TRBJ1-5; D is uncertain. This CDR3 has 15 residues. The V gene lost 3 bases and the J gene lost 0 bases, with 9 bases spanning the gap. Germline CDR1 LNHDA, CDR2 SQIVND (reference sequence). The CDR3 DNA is TGTGCCAGTAGTATGGGGAGAAATAGCAATCAGCCCCAGCATTTT. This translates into CASSMGRNSNQPQHF.

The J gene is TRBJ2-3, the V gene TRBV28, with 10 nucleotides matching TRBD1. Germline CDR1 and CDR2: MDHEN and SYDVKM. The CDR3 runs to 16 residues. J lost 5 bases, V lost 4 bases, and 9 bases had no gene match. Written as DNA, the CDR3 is TGTGCCAGCAGTTCCCCCGGGGACAGGGGTGGAGATACGCAGTATTTT. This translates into CASSSPGDRGGDTQYF. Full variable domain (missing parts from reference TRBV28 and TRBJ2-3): DVKVTQSSRYLVKRTGEKVFLECVQDMDHENMFWYRQDPGLGLRLIYFSYDVKMKEKGDIPEGYSVSREKKERFSLILESASTNQTSMYLCASSSPGDRGGDTQYFGPGTRLTVL.

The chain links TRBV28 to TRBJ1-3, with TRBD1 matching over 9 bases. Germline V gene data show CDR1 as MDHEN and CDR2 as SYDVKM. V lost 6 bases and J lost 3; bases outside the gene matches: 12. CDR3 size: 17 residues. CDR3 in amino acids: CASRPNDRGNFGNTIYF. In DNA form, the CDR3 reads TGTGCCAGCAGACCGAACGACAGGGGGAATTTTGGAAACACCATATATTTT.